What follows are 31 T cell receptor beta chains derived from one specimen sequenced in a study of siplizumab effects on memory and regulatory T cells. TCRdb keeps only in-frame clones here, not all; method: immunoSEQ multiplex PCR. The sample holds roughly 120,000 clones, roughly 94% seen once. Input material: non-Treg CD4+ T cells sorted from blood. The receptor source for this set is a human donor in good health.

The chain couples TRBV5-6 to TRBJ1-6; D gene ambiguous. Trimming cost V 0 bases and J 0 bases, with 7 bases left between them. Looked up from germline, CDR1 is SGHDT and CDR2 is YYEEEE. The CDR3 contains 16 residues. The DNA for the CDR3 is TGTGCCAGCAGCTTGGCCCGGCGCTCCTATAATTCACCCCTCCACTTT. Translated: CASSLARRSYNSPLHF. Full variable domain (rest looked up from reference TRBV5-6 and TRBJ1-6): DAGVTQSPTHLIKTRGQQVTLRCSPKSGHDTVSWYQQALGQGPQFIFQYYEEEERQRGNFPDRFSGHQFPNYSSELNVNALLLGDSALYLCASSLARRSYNSPLHFGNGTRLTVT.

The rearrangement links TRBV20-1 to TRBJ2-7, with D hard to call. Germline CDR1 is DFQATT and CDR2 is SNEGSKA (reference sequence). Trimming cost V 5 bases and J 6 bases, with 8 bases left between them. The CDR3 runs to 10 residues. The CDR3 reads CSALAGEQYF. CDR3 bases: TGCAGTGCTCTTGCTGGCGAGCAGTACTTC.

The chain uses TRBV11-3 and TRBJ2-2, with D hard to call. V was shortened by 5 bases and J by 5 bases, with 15 bases between the two germline ends. Germline V gives CDR1 SGHNT, CDR2 YENEEA. This CDR3 has 15 residues. CDR3 sequence (DNA): TGTGCCAGCAGCCCCGGCTACGGCCAAACCGGGGAGCTGTTTTTT. It codes for CASSPGYGQTGELFF.

The V call is TRBV7-2, the J call TRBJ2-7, with 7 bases fitting TRBD2. Germline V gene lookup returns CDR1 SGHTA and CDR2 FQGNSA. V dropped 4 bases and J dropped 8; count of bases not matched to a gene: 11. The CDR3 sequence is 14 residues long. The CDR3 bases are TGTGCCAGCAGCTCCCCGGGACTAACATACAAGCAGTACTTC. Translated, it gives CASSSPGLTYKQYF.

The V and J genes are TRBV15 and TRBJ2-6, with D unresolved. The CDR3 has 18 residues. Trimming cost V 0 bases and J 0 bases, with 12 bases left between them. Germline values: CDR1 LNHNV, CDR2 YYDKDF (reference sequence). CDR3 loop: CATSRDRAVLSGANVLTF. CDR3 sequence (DNA): TGTGCCACCAGCAGAGATCGGGCAGTCCTCTCTGGGGCCAACGTCCTGACTTTC.

The J gene is TRBJ2-7, the V gene TRBV11-2; D might be TRBD2 (6 bases). With 7 bases removed from V and 7 bases from J, the gap between germline ends came to 11 bases. The CDR3 spans 11 residues. CDR1 and CDR2 from the germline V gene are SGHAT and FQNNGV. The CDR3 loop reads CASTLRGEQYF. CDR3 coding DNA: TGTGCCAGCACTCTTCGGGGGGAGCAGTACTTC.

The chain recombines TRBV18 with TRBJ1-1, with unresolved D. The CDR3 contains 11 residues. The germline V gene has CDR1 KGHSH and CDR2 LQKENI. V was pared by 6 bases and J by 11 bases, with 13 bases between. The CDR3 spells CASSGDGIAFF. CDR3 bases: TGTGCCAGCTCTGGTGACGGTATTGCTTTCTTT. Variable domain in full (rest from reference TRBV18 and TRBJ1-1): NAGVMQNPRHLVRRRGQEARLRCSPMKGHSHVYWYRQLPEEGLKFMVYLQKENIIDESGMPKERFSAEFPKEGPSILRIQQVVRGDSAAYFCASSGDGIAFFGQGTRLTVV.

The chain uses TRBV10-2 and TRBJ2-5, with 7 bases aligning to TRBD2. Per the germline V gene, CDR1 is WSHSY and CDR2 is SAAADI. This CDR3 is built from 16 residues. The ends lost 2 bases at V and 4 bases at J; junction bases unmatched: 10. The CDR3 spells CASSEGGRALSETQYF. In nucleotides, the CDR3 is TGCGCCAGCAGTGAGGGGGGGAGGGCCCTATCAGAGACCCAGTACTTC.

The chain is built from TRBV7-9 and TRBJ2-7; 9 bases map to TRBD1. V trimming: 5 bases; J trimming: 0 bases; junction bases outside the gene matches: 2. The CDR3 totals 14 residues. From germline, CDR1 is SEHNR and CDR2 FQNEAQ (reference sequence). In DNA, the CDR3 is TGTGCCAGCAGCGAGGGACAGGGCTCCTACGAGCAGTACTTC. Amino acid sequence: CASSEGQGSYEQYF.

J is TRBJ2-7 and V is TRBV2; the match to TRBD2 covers 8 bases. CDR3 length: 14 residues. Germline V gene data show CDR1 as SNHLY and CDR2 as FYNNEI. V trimming: 6 bases; J trimming: 0 bases; junction bases outside the gene matches: 4. CDR3 protein: CASRTGGSSYEQYF. The CDR3 coding sequence is TGTGCCAGCAGGACGGGAGGGAGCTCCTACGAGCAGTACTTC.

The chain joins TRBV5-8 to TRBJ2-1, with TRBD1 matching over 12 bases. The germline CDR1 and CDR2 sequences are SGHTS and YDEGEE. Germline trimming cut 4 bases from V and 6 bases from J; bases unmatched to any gene: 14. The CDR3 has 18 residues. The CDR3 reads CASSLNRDRGLAGNEQFF. The CDR3 DNA is TGTGCCAGCAGCCTCAACCGGGACAGGGGGCTCGCCGGCAATGAGCAGTTCTTC.

The V call is TRBV19, the J call TRBJ1-5, with a tentative D call TRBD1 (5 bases). From germline, CDR1 is LNHDA and CDR2 SQIVND (reference sequence). CDR3 length equals 17 residues. V shed 8 bases and J shed 2 bases, with 22 bases lying between them. CDR3 sequence (DNA): TGTGCCAGTTGCAGGGACTCCTCTGGGGGTGGCAATCAGCCCCAGCATTTT. It codes for CASCRDSSGGGNQPQHF. The variable domain in full, with the rest retrieved from reference TRBV19 and TRBJ1-5, is DGGITQSPKYLFRKEGQNVTLSCEQNLNHDAMYWYRQDPGQGLRLIYYSQIVNDFQKGDIAEGYSVSREKKESFPLTVTSAQKNPTAFYLCASCRDSSGGGNQPQHFGDGTRLSIL.

This clone was counted once. V usage is TRBV7-2 and J usage is TRBJ1-3; TRBD1 matches 8 bases. V dropped 2 bases and J dropped 1; count of bases not matched to a gene: 4. From germline, CDR1 is SGHTA and CDR2 FQGNSA. The CDR3 spans 16 residues. This chain's CDR3 is CASSLLQGGSGNTIYF. As DNA, the CDR3 is TGTGCCAGCAGCTTACTACAGGGGGGATCTGGAAACACCATATATTTT.

The genes are TRBV29-1 and TRBJ2-6, with D tentatively TRBD1 (5 bases). The CDR3 extends over 14 amino acids. Trimming shortened V by 3 bases and J by 1 base, and 7 bases separated the two germline ends. Germline CDR1 is SQVTM and CDR2 is ANQGSEA. CDR3 region: CSVDQGSGANVLTF. In DNA form, the CDR3 reads TGCAGCGTTGATCAGGGTTCTGGGGCCAACGTCCTGACTTTC.

This clone occurred once. This chain joins TRBV9 and TRBJ2-3; 9 bases line up with TRBD2. This CDR3 is built from 15 residues. Unmatched junction bases numbered 6, after V lost 4 bases and J lost 3 bases. The germline V gene encodes CDR1 SGDLS and CDR2 YYNGEE. For the CDR3, the DNA is TGTGCCAGCAGCCCCAAGAGCGGGAGGACAGATACGCAGTATTTT. As protein: CASSPKSGRTDTQYF.

The CDR3 region is CAISQKLGEETQYF. The DNA for the CDR3 is TGTGCCATCAGCCAAAAGCTAGGGGAAGAGACCCAGTACTTC. The chain has TRBV10-3 and TRBJ2-5; weak D call: TRBD1 (5 bases). The CDR3 contains 14 residues. V was shortened by 6 bases and J by 3 bases, with 14 bases between the two germline ends. Per the germline V gene, CDR1 is ENHRY and CDR2 is SYGVKD.

This chain joins TRBV18 and TRBJ1-6; 7 bases map to TRBD1. Germline values: CDR1 KGHSH, CDR2 LQKENI. The CDR3 has 16 residues. The V segment lost 2 bases and the J segment 7 bases; nucleotides outside the gene matches: 8. The CDR3 loop is CASSPWDSGGNSPLHF. CDR3 nucleotides: TGTGCCAGCTCACCATGGGACAGCGGAGGGAATTCACCCCTCCACTTT.

The gene calls are TRBV5-6 and TRBJ2-5; D might be TRBD1 (5 bases). Trimming stripped 3 bases from V and 1 base from J, with 10 bases between. CDR1 is SGHDT, CDR2 YYEEEE, per germline. CDR3 size: 14 residues. CDR3 loop: CASSSTGAQETQYF. As DNA, the CDR3 is TGTGCCAGCAGCTCCACTGGGGCCCAAGAGACCCAGTACTTC.

The V and J genes are TRBV9 and TRBJ2-5, with TRBD1 matching 9 bases. Near its end, the DNA agrees better with TRBJ2-7, so the J call may be wrong. CDR1 is SGDLS, CDR2 YYNGEE, per germline. The CDR3 runs to 14 residues. The DNA of the CDR3 is TGTGCCAGCAGCGCCGGGACAGGGATCTCCGAGCAGTACTTC. Translating gives CASSAGTGISEQYF.

The chain couples TRBV5-1 to TRBJ1-2, with D unresolved. This CDR3 has 14 residues. In germline, CDR1 is SGHRS, CDR2 YFSETQ. Trimming cost V 6 bases and J 4 bases, with 16 bases left between them. The CDR3 DNA is TGCGCCAGCAAAGAGGAGGGTATCGTCTATGGCTACACCTTC. It specifies CASKEEGIVYGYTF. The variable domain in full, with the rest retrieved from reference TRBV5-1 and TRBJ1-2, is KAGVTQTPRYLIKTRGQQVTLSCSPISGHRSVSWYQQTPGQGLQFLFEYFSETQRNKGNFPGRFSGRQFSNSRSEMNVSTLELGDSALYLCASKEEGIVYGYTFGSGTRLTVV.

The genes are TRBV10-3 and TRBJ2-5; perhaps TRBD2 as D (5 bases). The V end was cut by 2 bases, the J end by 9 bases, with 16 bases between. The germline V gene encodes CDR1 ENHRY and CDR2 SYGVKD. The CDR3 sequence is 14 residues long. The CDR3 reads CAISEPDLVVPQYF. CDR3 in DNA: TGTGCCATCAGTGAGCCGGACTTGGTTGTTCCCCAGTACTTC.

V is TRBV10-1 and J is TRBJ2-2; D tentatively fits TRBD1 or TRBD2 (5 bases each). The ends were cut back, 5 bases at V and 7 bases at J, with 14 bases in the middle. Per germline, CDR1 WNHNN and CDR2 SYGVQD (reference sequence). The CDR3 is made up of 14 amino acids. DNA of the CDR3: TGCGCCAGCAGTCCTGGGACCCTTCGCGGGGAGCTGTTTTTT. Amino acids: CASSPGTLRGELFF.

The CDR3 region is CASSRGGYTEAFF. CDR3 in DNA: TGTGCCAGCAGTCGAGGTGGTTACACTGAAGCTTTCTTT. The chain carries TRBV7-9 and TRBJ1-1; no clear D. CDR1 SEHNR and CDR2 FQNEAQ come from the germline V gene (reference sequence). The length of the CDR3 is 13 residues. V was clipped by 6 bases and J by 3 bases, with 11 bases between them. The whole variable domain, filled in from reference TRBV7-9 and TRBJ1-1, reads DTGVSQNPRHKITKRGQNVTFRCDPISEHNRLYWYRQTLGQGPEFLTYFQNEAQLEKSRLLSDRFSAERPKGSFSTLEIQRTEQGDSAMYLCASSRGGYTEAFFGQGTRLTVV.

V is TRBV6-1 and J is TRBJ1-2, with unresolved D. Per germline, CDR1 MNHNS and CDR2 SASEGT. The CDR3 spans 13 residues. The ends were cut back, 6 bases at V and 4 bases at J, with 12 bases in the middle. The CDR3: CASRVGKAYGYTF. For the CDR3, the DNA is TGTGCCAGCAGGGTGGGGAAAGCCTATGGCTACACCTTC.

The rearrangement uses TRBV18 and TRBJ1-2; TRBD1 matches 8 bases. CDR3 length: 18 residues. Looked up from germline, CDR1 is KGHSH and CDR2 is LQKENI. Losses at the gene ends were 3 bases for V and 1 base for J; bases not matched to a gene: 13. The CDR3 sequence is CASSPGGTTGAVNYGYTF. The CDR3 nucleotides are TGTGCCAGCTCACCCGGGGGAACGACAGGGGCTGTTAACTATGGCTACACCTTC.

The J gene is TRBJ1-1, the V gene TRBV19; TRBD1 matches at 8 bases. Germline CDR1 is LNHDA and CDR2 is SQIVND (reference sequence). The CDR3 loop spans 13 amino acids. With V trimmed by 7 bases and J by 5 bases, 6 bases remained unmatched. The CDR3 nucleotides are TGTGCCAGTACCCAGGGGGCCGGAACTGAAGCTTTCTTT. Residues: CASTQGAGTEAFF.

The chain couples TRBV9 to TRBJ1-1; 7 bases line up with TRBD1. CDR3 length equals 15 residues. V shed 4 bases, J shed 1 base, and the junction held 7 bases outside the gene matches. CDR1 is SGDLS and CDR2 is YYNGEE in the germline V gene. CDR3 sequence reads: CASSPETGRNTEAFF. CDR3 sequence (DNA): TGTGCCAGCAGCCCCGAGACAGGGCGGAACACTGAAGCTTTCTTT.

CDR3: CASNRNTGGTDTQYF. The CDR3 region has the DNA TGCGCCAGCAACCGAAATACAGGGGGCACAGATACGCAGTATTTT. The rearrangement joins TRBV4-1 to TRBJ2-3, with 7 bases identical to TRBD1. The germline gives CDR1 MGHRA, CDR2 YSYEKL. Losses at the gene ends were 7 bases for V and 1 base for J; bases not matched to a gene: 8. The CDR3 is 15 residues long.

This rearrangement joins TRBV10-3 to TRBJ2-2; 7 nucleotides align to TRBD2. Germline V CDR1 and CDR2: ENHRY, SYGVKD. The CDR3 length is 17 residues. After removal of 6 bases from V and 6 bases from J, the junction contained 16 bases not matched to a gene. CDR3 nucleotides: TGTGCCATCAGCGAGGGCGGGAGCTTGAATTGGGCCGGGGAGCTGTTTTTT. As protein: CAISEGGSLNWAGELFF.

The chain has TRBV6-1 and TRBJ1-2; 10 bases align to TRBD1. The V gene end was trimmed by 10 bases and the J gene end by 3 bases; junction bases not matched to a gene: 11. This CDR3 region has 15 residues. Germline V gives CDR1 MNHNS, CDR2 SASEGT. CDR3 sequence (DNA): TGTGCCACTCCCGGGACAGGGGCAAGGTACTATGGCTACACCTTC. Its protein product is CATPGTGARYYGYTF.

The rearrangement uses TRBV14 and TRBJ2-1; D call uncertain. V lost 0 bases and J 4 bases, leaving 4 bases between the germline ends. Germline-derived CDR1 and CDR2 are SGHDN and FVKESK. The CDR3 covers 13 residues. Here the CDR3 reads CASSQDQYNEQFF. CDR3 nucleotide sequence: TGTGCCAGCAGCCAAGATCAGTACAATGAGCAGTTCTTC.